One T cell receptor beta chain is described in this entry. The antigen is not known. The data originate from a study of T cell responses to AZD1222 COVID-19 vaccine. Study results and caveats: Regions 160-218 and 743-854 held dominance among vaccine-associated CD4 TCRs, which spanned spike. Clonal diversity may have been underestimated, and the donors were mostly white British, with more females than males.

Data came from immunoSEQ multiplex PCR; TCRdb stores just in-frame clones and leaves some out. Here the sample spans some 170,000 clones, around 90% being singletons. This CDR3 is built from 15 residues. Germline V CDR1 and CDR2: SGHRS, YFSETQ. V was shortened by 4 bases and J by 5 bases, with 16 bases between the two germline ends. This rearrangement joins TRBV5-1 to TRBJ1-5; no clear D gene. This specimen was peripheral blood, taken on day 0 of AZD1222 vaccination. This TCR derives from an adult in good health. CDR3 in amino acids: CASSHGGVPDQPQHF. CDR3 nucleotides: TGCGCCAGCAGCCACGGAGGTGTCCCAGATCAGCCCCAGCATTTT.